The 20 T cell receptor beta chains below all came from one sample that was sequenced in a study of T cell repertoires in cytomegalovirus infection. Each CDR3 protein is one row after TCRdb ran MiXCR on the reads. The table has fewer than 950,000 distinct CDR3 sequences, roughly 33% seen once. Their antigen targets remain unknown. This material consisted of cultured CD8+ T cells from PBMCs, taken from culture after CMV antigen stimulation. Receptors were obtained from a human donor in good health (CMV status not recorded). Some clones in this sample may be carry-over from other donors' samples.

This clonotype was observed a single time. The rearrangement joins TRBV7-9 to TRBJ2-7; tentatively, D is TRBD2 (6 bases). With 2 bases removed from V and 6 bases from J, the gap between germline ends came to 17 bases. This CDR3 has 15 residues. The germline V gene encodes CDR1 SEHNR and CDR2 FQNEAQ (reference sequence). The CDR3 DNA reads TGTGCCAGCAGCTTACTCTCACGCGGGGCCGGCGAGCAGTACTTC. Translating gives CASSLLSRGAGEQYF.

The chain joins TRBV4-3 to TRBJ1-2, with D perhaps TRBD1 (5 bases). Germline V CDR1 and CDR2: LGHNA, YSLEER. Trimming stripped 0 bases from V and 4 bases from J, with 21 bases between. This CDR3 spans 18 amino acids. The CDR3 bases are TGCGCCAGCAGCCAAGATGGAGACAGCTCAAAACGATTCTATGGCTACACCTTC. It codes for CASSQDGDSSKRFYGYTF.

This clonotype was seen only a few times. The rearrangement links TRBV20-1 to TRBJ1-1; 7 bases match TRBD1. Per germline, CDR1 DFQATT and CDR2 SNEGSKA (reference sequence). Trimming took 6 bases from V and 0 from J; bases not matched to a gene: 13. CDR3 length equals 16 residues. The CDR3 is CSAIWTGIALNTEAFF. The DNA for the CDR3 is TGCAGTGCCATCTGGACAGGAATTGCCCTGAACACTGAAGCTTTCTTT.

This sequence joins TRBV27 and TRBJ1-1, with TRBD1 as a possible D gene (5 bases). CDR1 is MNHEY, CDR2 SMNVEV, per germline (reference sequence). The V and J ends lost 2 bases and 4 bases respectively, with 17 bases between them. CDR3 size: 16 residues. CDR3 in amino acids: CASSLESGTLGTEAFF. In DNA form, the CDR3 reads TGTGCCAGCAGTTTAGAATCAGGGACCTTGGGCACTGAAGCTTTCTTT.

This clonotype showed up many times. The J gene is TRBJ2-1, the V gene TRBV7-6; possibly TRBD2 for D (5 bases). The V end was cut by 4 bases, the J end by 0 bases, with 7 bases between. Germline CDR1 SGHVS, CDR2 FNYEAQ. The CDR3 length is 14 residues. CDR3 residues: CASSSSGSYNEQFF. CDR3 in DNA: TGTGCCAGCAGCTCCAGCGGCTCCTACAATGAGCAGTTCTTC. The whole variable domain, remainder taken from reference TRBV7-6 and TRBJ2-1, is GAGVSQSPRYKVTKRGQDVALRCDPISGHVSLYWYRQALGQGPEFLTYFNYEAQQDKSGLPNDRFSAERPEGSISTLTIQRTEQRDSAMYRCASSSSGSYNEQFFGPGTRLTVL.

V is TRBV25-1 and J is TRBJ1-4; 7 bases line up with TRBD1. Per germline, CDR1 MGHDK and CDR2 SYGVNS. The CDR3 extends over 16 amino acids. V gave up 0 bases and J gave up 4 bases; unmatched junction bases: 5. CDR3 sequence reads: CASSEYRDSINEKLFF. CDR3 DNA sequence: TGTGCCAGCAGTGAATACCGGGACAGTATTAATGAAAAACTGTTTTTT.

At least ten counts were recorded for this clonotype. The rearrangement joins TRBV6-1 to TRBJ1-1, with D perhaps matching TRBD1 (5 bases). Germline CDR1 MNHNS, CDR2 SASEGT. The ends were cut back, 6 bases at V and 4 bases at J, with 12 bases in the middle. The CDR3 is made up of 13 amino acids. The CDR3: CASSYAGLTEAFF. The CDR3 coding sequence is TGTGCCAGCAGCTACGCAGGGCTCACTGAAGCTTTCTTT.

The chain recombines TRBV6-1 with TRBJ1-2, with unresolved D. Germline CDR1 is MNHNS and CDR2 is SASEGT. This CDR3 contains 13 residues. Trimming removed 3 bases at V and 4 bases at J, with 9 bases between. The CDR3 coding sequence is TGTGCCAGCAGTGAGATCTCCTCCTATGGCTACACCTTC. This encodes CASSEISSYGYTF.

The table lists this clonotype with a few counts. At one end the junction does not follow the germline gene, possibly because of a read error. The CDR3 nucleotides are TGTGCGAGCAGACAAGTCCCGAACACTGAAGCTTTCTTT. Translating gives CASRQVPNTEAFF. V and J are TRBV7-3 and TRBJ1-1, with D hard to call. The CDR3 covers 13 residues. From germline, CDR1 is SGHTA and CDR2 FQGTGA.

This chain links TRBV19 with TRBJ2-4, with a possible D match to TRBD1 (6 bases). Germline V CDR1 and CDR2: LNHDA, SQIVND (reference sequence). There are 17 residues in the CDR3. V was cut by 5 bases and J by 1 base, with 18 bases left in between. DNA of the CDR3: TGTGCCAGTAGTCCCCTGAGAGGGGGAAAGGCCAAAAACATTCAGTACTTC. Translated: CASSPLRGGKAKNIQYF.

The chain uses TRBV2 and TRBJ2-1; 7 positions agree with TRBD1. Germline CDR1 SNHLY, CDR2 FYNNEI. J was trimmed by 3 bases and V by 3 bases; bases with no gene match: 8. The CDR3 spans 16 residues. The CDR3 bases are TGTGCCAGCAGTGAGGACAGGAGCTCCGTCTACAATGAGCAGTTCTTC. It yields the protein CASSEDRSSVYNEQFF. Drawing the rest from reference TRBV2 and TRBJ2-1, the complete variable domain is EPEVTQTPSHQVTQMGQEVILRCVPISNHLYFYWYRQILGQKVEFLVSFYNNEISEKSEIFDDQFSVERPDGSNFTLKIRSTKLEDSAMYFCASSEDRSSVYNEQFFGPGTRLTVL.

The chain is built from TRBV4-1 and TRBJ1-1; 7 bases map to TRBD1. This CDR3 region has 16 residues. Germline V lookup: CDR1 MGHRA, CDR2 YSYEKL. The J segment lost 4 bases and the V segment lost 1 base, leaving 9 bases of the junction unmatched. The CDR3 nucleotides read TGCGCCAGCAGCCAAGTAAGGGGGCAGGGTACCACTGAAGCTTTCTTT. Translating it yields CASSQVRGQGTTEAFF.

This clonotype was observed a single time. The chain uses TRBV11-2 and TRBJ1-3; tentatively, D is TRBD1 (5 bases). In germline, CDR1 is SGHAT, CDR2 FQNNGV. The ends were cut back, 2 bases at V and 4 bases at J, with 12 bases in the middle. The CDR3 totals 15 residues. CDR3: CASSLNSGIGNTIYF. CDR3 DNA sequence: TGTGCCAGCAGCTTAAACTCAGGGATCGGAAACACCATATATTTT.

V gene TRBV11-3 combines with J gene TRBJ2-1; D perhaps matches TRBD2 (6 bases). The CDR3 loop spans 17 amino acids. The V end was cut by 0 bases, the J end by 0 bases, with 12 bases between. Germline V gives CDR1 SGHNT, CDR2 YENEEA. CDR3 protein: CASSLETGLLSYNEQFF. The CDR3 bases are TGTGCCAGCAGCTTAGAAACGGGACTGCTCTCCTACAATGAGCAGTTCTTC.

This clonotype was recorded a few times. This chain links TRBV6-1 with TRBJ2-2; a possible D gene is TRBD2 (5 bases). Germline V gene sequence: CDR1 MNHNS, CDR2 SASEGT. Trimming stripped 5 bases from V and 2 bases from J, with 12 bases between. CDR3 size: 15 residues. CDR3: CASSPTRANTGELFF. The CDR3 DNA follows: TGTGCCAGCAGTCCTACTAGGGCCAACACCGGGGAGCTGTTTTTT.

This clonotype has more than one count but fewer than ten. The gene calls are TRBV6-2 or TRBV6-3 and TRBJ2-4; 7 bases map to TRBD2. Germline trimming cut 2 bases from V and 9 bases from J; bases unmatched to any gene: 7. CDR1 MNHEY and CDR2 SVGEGT come from the germline V gene. This CDR3 comprises 14 residues. CDR3 coding DNA: TGTGCCAGCAGTTACCTTTCTAGCGGAGGCATTCAGTACTTC. Translated, it gives CASSYLSSGGIQYF.

By sample share, this clonotype is medium-sized. The rearrangement joins TRBV12-3 or TRBV12-4 to TRBJ1-2, with TRBD1 identical over 10 bases. CDR3 length: 13 amino acids. The ends lost 6 bases at V and 7 bases at J; junction bases unmatched: 5. CDR3 protein: CASRGTGVFGYTF. In nucleotides, the CDR3 is TGTGCCAGCAGAGGGACAGGGGTTTTTGGCTACACCTTC.

This clonotype was found many times. The gene calls are TRBV7-6 and TRBJ2-1; D not certain. This CDR3 has 20 amino acids. Trimming pared 4 bases from V and 0 bases from J, leaving 25 bases between. The germline gives CDR1 SGHVS, CDR2 FNYEAQ. CDR3 bases: TGTGCCAGCAGCTCCGACGGTCGAGATGGCCAGGCCTTCTCCTACAATGAGCAGTTCTTC. Protein: CASSSDGRDGQAFSYNEQFF.

In this sample, this clonotype turned up a few times. The chain has TRBV6-1 and TRBJ2-5; 13 positions match TRBD2. The V and J ends lost 5 bases and 2 bases, in that order; junction bases with no gene match: 8. CDR1 MNHNS and CDR2 SASEGT come from the germline V gene. The CDR3 totals 17 residues. CDR3 region: CASSYGLAGEIQETQYF. For the CDR3, the DNA is TGTGCCAGCAGTTATGGACTAGCGGGGGAAATTCAAGAGACCCAGTACTTC.

The rearrangement uses TRBV28 and TRBJ2-7; TRBD1 matches at 12 bases. Germline CDR1 is MDHEN and CDR2 is SYDVKM. This CDR3 region has 17 residues. The V and J ends lost 3 bases and 3 bases, in that order; junction bases with no gene match: 9. The CDR3 DNA reads as TGTGCCAGCAGTTTCAGGATCGGGGACAGGGGGCACTACGAGCAGTACTTC. It encodes CASSFRIGDRGHYEQYF.